The 23 T cell receptor beta chains presented below share a single source sample, sequenced in a study of beta chain features in type 1 diabetes. Investigators reverse transcribed all isolated RNA, so they sequenced expressed TCRB transcripts. Assay used: immunoSEQ multiplex PCR; TCRdb lists only in-frame clones, some missing. The table shows around 240,000 clones, with about 63% occurring only once. The sequenced material came from naive CD4+ T cells from blood. The receptors stem from a man aged 25-45 years in good health.

This clone has a handful of counts. CDR3 in amino acids: CAWSVTQGGEQYF. In DNA, the CDR3 is TGTGCCTGGAGTGTAACCCAGGGGGGCGAGCAGTACTTC. The chain joins TRBV30 to TRBJ2-7; maybe TRBD1 (7 bases). This CDR3 spans 13 amino acids. Germline assignment: CDR1 GTSNPN and CDR2 SVGIG (reference sequence). V was shortened by 0 bases and J by 6 bases, with 12 bases between the two germline ends.

In its sample, this clone was seen a few times. The chain couples TRBV2 to TRBJ2-5; D might be TRBD2 (5 bases). Trimming shortened V by 8 bases and J by 4 bases, and 11 bases separated the two germline ends. Germline V gene sequence: CDR1 SNHLY, CDR2 FYNNEI. There are 12 residues in the CDR3. The CDR3 coding sequence is TGTGCCAGCGGCGAGGGAGCAGAGACCCAGTACTTC. Translated: CASGEGAETQYF.

The J gene is TRBJ2-1, the V gene TRBV15, with a tentative D call TRBD1 (6 bases). Per germline, CDR1 LNHNV and CDR2 YYDKDF (reference sequence). V gave up 1 base and J gave up 2 bases, with 15 bases separating them. The CDR3 consists of 17 residues. This chain's CDR3 is CATSRVFRGVTYNEQFF. CDR3 DNA sequence: TGTGCCACCAGCAGAGTCTTCAGGGGCGTTACCTACAATGAGCAGTTCTTC.

This clone was recorded only once. The chain recombines TRBV6-6 with TRBJ2-3; D is uncertain. Trimming left V 5 bases short and J 2 bases short, with 5 bases between. Germline loops: CDR1 MNHNY, CDR2 SVGAGI (reference sequence). This CDR3 region has 12 residues. The DNA of the CDR3 is TGTGCCAGCAGTCCTTACACAGATACGCAGTATTTT. It yields the protein CASSPYTDTQYF.

This chain connects TRBV7-2 to TRBJ2-3; D may match TRBD1 or TRBD2 (5 bases each). Germline values: CDR1 SGHTA, CDR2 FQGNSA. V dropped 5 bases and J dropped 2 bases, with 11 bases sitting between them. The CDR3 loop spans 14 amino acids. CDR3 in DNA: TGTGCCAGCAGCCCAACGGGGCCCACAGATACGCAGTATTTT. Protein sequence: CASSPTGPTDTQYF.

This clone occurred a few times. At one boundary the junction diverges from the germline segment, which might be a read error. This sequence joins TRBV29-1 and TRBJ2-7; TRBD2 agrees at 7 bases. There are 14 residues in the CDR3. The germline CDR1 and CDR2 sequences are SQVTM and ANQGSEA. CDR3 nucleotides: TGCAGCGTTGAAACGGGAGGACCGGGATCCCCCGTCGACTTC. It encodes CSVETGGPGSPVDF.

The chain has TRBV7-2 and TRBJ2-7, with 7 bases matching TRBD2. V lost 5 bases and J lost 3; bases outside the gene matches: 7. CDR3 length equals 14 residues. Germline CDR1 is SGHTA and CDR2 is FQGNSA. CDR3 sequence (DNA): TGTGCCAGCAGCCAGAGCGGGACCAACTACGAGCAGTACTTC. This translates into CASSQSGTNYEQYF.

V and J are TRBV30 and TRBJ1-1; a weak D match, TRBD1 (5 bases). V lost 2 bases, J lost 5 bases, and 21 bases lay in between. This CDR3 comprises 16 residues. Germline V gene data show CDR1 as GTSNPN and CDR2 as SVGIG (reference sequence). The CDR3 DNA follows: TGTGCCTGGAGTAGGCGGGGCGCAGATAGAAAGACTGAAGCTTTCTTT. This gives the protein CAWSRRGADRKTEAFF.

The V call is TRBV4-2, the J call TRBJ2-5; 14 bases match TRBD2. The CDR3 runs 16 residues. Germline-derived CDR1 and CDR2 are LGHNA and YNFKEQ. The trim removed 4 bases at V and 3 bases at J, leaving 4 bases unmatched. In nucleotides, the CDR3 is TGTGCCAGCAGCCCGGGACTAGCGGGGGACAAAGAGACCCAGTACTTC. Its translation is CASSPGLAGDKETQYF.

This clone was found once. The chain carries TRBV6-6 and TRBJ2-7; 7 bases are a match to TRBD1. Germline-derived CDR1 and CDR2 are MNHNY and SVGAGI (reference sequence). With V trimmed by 6 bases and J by 3 bases, 2 bases remained unmatched. CDR3 length: 12 residues. The CDR3 reads CASRTGYYEQYF. As DNA, the CDR3 is TGTGCCAGCAGGACAGGGTACTACGAGCAGTACTTC.

The chain employs TRBV30 and TRBJ2-3; no definite D call. The CDR3 is made up of 12 amino acids. V was shortened by 1 base and J by 9 bases, with 11 bases between the two germline ends. The V gene's germline CDR1 is GTSNPN and CDR2 SVGIG (reference sequence). CDR3 in DNA: TGTGCCTGGAGTGCGGGTCAAGGGACGCAGTATTTT. Translation gives CAWSAGQGTQYF.

The CDR3 loop reads CASTRAGAKNIQYF. CDR3 in DNA: TGTGCCAGCACCCGTGCTGGGGCCAAAAACATTCAGTACTTC. The rearrangement joins TRBV28 to TRBJ2-4; D is undetermined. Germline lookup yields CDR1 MDHEN and CDR2 SYDVKM. With 7 bases removed from V and 1 base from J, the gap between germline ends came to 11 bases. This CDR3 spans 14 amino acids.

This clone was found once. The chain couples TRBV20-1 to TRBJ2-5; D gene ambiguous. Trimming cost V 6 bases and J 0 bases, with 2 bases left between them. CDR1 DFQATT and CDR2 SNEGSKA come from the germline V gene (reference sequence). This CDR3 region has 10 residues. Written as DNA, the CDR3 is TGCAGTGCAAACCAAGAGACCCAGTACTTC. This codes for CSANQETQYF.

This clone was observed a handful of times. The chain employs TRBV7-8 and TRBJ2-1; 7 positions agree with TRBD2. CDR1 is SGHVS and CDR2 is FQNEAQ in the germline V gene. The trim removed 3 bases at V and 0 bases at J, leaving 2 bases unmatched. The CDR3 contains 15 residues. Written as DNA, the CDR3 is TGTGCCAGCAGCTTGACTAGCCTCTCCTACAATGAGCAGTTCTTC. Translated: CASSLTSLSYNEQFF. Combining the CDR3 with reference TRBV7-8 and TRBJ2-1 gives the whole variable domain GAGVSQSPRYKVAKRGQDVALRCDPISGHVSLFWYQQALGQGPEFLTYFQNEAQLDKSGLPSDRFFAERPEGSVSTLKIQRTQQEDSAVYLCASSLTSLSYNEQFFGPGTRLTVL.

V and J are TRBV7-2 and TRBJ2-7; 8 nucleotides match TRBD2. V shed 1 base and J 2 bases; nucleotides not matched to a gene: 4. The CDR3 runs 15 residues. Germline CDR1 reads SGHTA; CDR2 reads FQGNSA. In nucleotides, the CDR3 is TGTGCCAGCAGCTTAGGTAGCGGGGCGACCTACGAGCAGTACTTC. Translated, it gives CASSLGSGATYEQYF. The full variable domain, completed using reference TRBV7-2 and TRBJ2-7, is GAGVSQSPSNKVTEKGKDVELRCDPISGHTALYWYRQSLGQGLEFLIYFQGNSAPDKSGLPSDRFSAERTGGSVSTLTIQRTQQEDSAVYLCASSLGSGATYEQYFGPGTRLTVT.

This clone showed up just once. In DNA, the CDR3 is TGTGCCAGCAGCTTAGATATAGCCGCTGGGGCCAACGTCCTGACTTTC. Its protein product is CASSLDIAAGANVLTF. V gene TRBV11-2 combines with J gene TRBJ2-6; no clear D. Germline CDR1 reads SGHAT; CDR2 reads FQNNGV. The CDR3 consists of 16 residues. Trimming removed 0 bases at V and 2 bases at J, with 8 bases between.

The chain is built from TRBV7-2 and TRBJ2-2; tentative D call: TRBD2 (6 bases). The length of the CDR3 is 15 residues. Germline V CDR1 and CDR2: SGHTA, FQGNSA. V shed 4 bases and J shed 6 bases, with 15 bases lying between them. In DNA, the CDR3 is TGTGCCAGCAGCTATAGGGTTAGCGGCTCCGGGGAGCTGTTTTTT. It encodes CASSYRVSGSGELFF.

The chain uses TRBV5-1 and TRBJ2-1; 14 nucleotides agree with TRBD2. The CDR3 is 16 residues long. V was clipped by 5 bases and J by 9 bases; unmatched bases: 10. The germline V gene has CDR1 SGHRS and CDR2 YFSETQ. Written as DNA, the CDR3 is TGCGCCAGCAGTCGCGAGACTAGCGGGAGGGCCAGTGAGCAGTTCTTC. It codes for CASSRETSGRASEQFF.

The CDR3 protein is CASSLVEGSAYEQYF. DNA of the CDR3: TGTGCCAGCAGCTTAGTTGAAGGCTCTGCCTACGAGCAGTACTTC. This chain joins TRBV7-6 and TRBJ2-7, with D hard to call. Germline lookup yields CDR1 SGHVS and CDR2 FNYEAQ. There are 15 residues in the CDR3. The ends were cut back, 1 base at V and 2 bases at J, with 12 bases in the middle.

V gene TRBV29-1 combines with J gene TRBJ2-7; 7 bases agree with TRBD2. The J segment lost 5 bases and the V segment lost 2 bases, leaving 3 bases of the junction unmatched. The CDR3 runs 12 residues. Per the germline V gene, CDR1 is SQVTM and CDR2 is ANQGSEA. The CDR3 nucleotides read TGCAGCGTTGAAAGGAGCGGGGACGAGCAGTACTTC. The encoded protein is CSVERSGDEQYF.

The chain couples TRBV7-2 to TRBJ2-2, with 9 nucleotides matching TRBD1. V trimming: 0 bases; J trimming: 5 bases; junction bases outside the gene matches: 4. In germline, CDR1 is SGHTA, CDR2 FQGNSA. There are 16 residues in the CDR3. In DNA, the CDR3 is TGTGCCAGCAGCTTAGCGCGGGACAGGGATACCGGGGAGCTGTTTTTT. It yields the protein CASSLARDRDTGELFF.

V and J are TRBV2 and TRBJ2-1; 7 bases align to TRBD2. Germline V gene sequence: CDR1 SNHLY, CDR2 FYNNEI. The CDR3 is 13 amino acids. Losses at the gene ends were 4 bases for V and 6 bases for J; bases not matched to a gene: 3. CDR3 protein: CASSGTRSNEQFF. Written as DNA, the CDR3 is TGTGCCAGCAGTGGGACTAGGAGCAATGAGCAGTTCTTC.

The genes are TRBV4-1 and TRBJ2-3, with a weak D call TRBD1 (5 bases). Germline V gene sequence: CDR1 MGHRA, CDR2 YSYEKL. The CDR3 consists of 15 residues. V lost 6 bases, J lost 6 bases, and 19 bases lay in between. CDR3 amino acids: CASRFTGDTMDTQYF. In DNA form, the CDR3 reads TGCGCCAGCAGATTTACAGGAGACACCATGGATACGCAGTATTTT.